This T cell receptor (beta chain) was sequenced during a study of blood T cells in healthy people across ages. The wider study: Per every two T cells, about one barcoded beta molecule was captured by template switching.

Findings and limits, study-wide: CMV infection status of these donors was not known.

Drawing of peripheral blood yielded roughly 9.8 milliliters from each donor. V lost 2 bases to trimming and J lost 2 bases, with 4 bases between them. The CDR3 is 13 residues long. Together with a sample-barcoded 5' primer, a J-beta primer mix was included in a second PCR lasting roughly 7 to 11 cycles. Carrying 12 random nucleotides, a template-switch adaptor labeled each individual cDNA molecule. TCRdb reprocessed the 5' RACE reads with MiXCR, giving one entry per CDR3 protein. This table holds about 2 million distinct CDR3 sequences, roughly 50% found once. A word on this clonotype: Antigen: not known.

Specimen: blood. The chain joins TRBV12-3 or TRBV12-4 to TRBJ2-1, with no clear D. This TCR was recovered from a woman between 35 and 50 years old in good health. The CDR3 loop reads CASSLTPYNEQFF. CDR3 bases: TGTGCCAGCAGTTTAACCCCCTACAATGAGCAGTTCTTC.